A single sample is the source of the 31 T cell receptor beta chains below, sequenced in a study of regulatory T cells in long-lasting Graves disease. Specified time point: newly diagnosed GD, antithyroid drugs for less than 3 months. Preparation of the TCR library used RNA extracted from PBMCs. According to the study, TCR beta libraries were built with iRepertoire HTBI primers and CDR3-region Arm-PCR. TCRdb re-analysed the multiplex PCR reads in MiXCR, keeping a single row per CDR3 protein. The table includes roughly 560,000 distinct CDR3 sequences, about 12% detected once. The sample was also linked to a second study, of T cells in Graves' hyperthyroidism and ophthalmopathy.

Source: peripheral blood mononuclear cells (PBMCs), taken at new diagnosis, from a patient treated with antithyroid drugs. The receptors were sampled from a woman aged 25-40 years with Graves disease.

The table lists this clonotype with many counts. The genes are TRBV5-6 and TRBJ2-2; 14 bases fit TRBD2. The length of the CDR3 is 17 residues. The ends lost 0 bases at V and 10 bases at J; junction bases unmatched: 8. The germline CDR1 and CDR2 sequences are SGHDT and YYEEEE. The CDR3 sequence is CASSLGLAGGPSVELFF. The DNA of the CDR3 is TGTGCCAGCAGCTTGGGACTAGCGGGAGGGCCTTCGGTGGAGCTGTTTTTT. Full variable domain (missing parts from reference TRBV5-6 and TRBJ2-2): DAGVTQSPTHLIKTRGQQVTLRCSPKSGHDTVSWYQQALGQGPQFIFQYYEEEERQRGNFPDRFSGHQFPNYSSELNVNALLLGDSALYLCASSLGLAGGPSVELFFGEGSRLTVL.

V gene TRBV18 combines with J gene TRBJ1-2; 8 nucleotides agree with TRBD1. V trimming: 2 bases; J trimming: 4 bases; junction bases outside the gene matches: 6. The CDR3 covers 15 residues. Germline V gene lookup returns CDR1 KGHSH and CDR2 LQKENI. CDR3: CASSPGTGIIYGYTF. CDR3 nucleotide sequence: TGTGCCAGCTCACCAGGGACAGGTATCATCTATGGCTACACCTTC.

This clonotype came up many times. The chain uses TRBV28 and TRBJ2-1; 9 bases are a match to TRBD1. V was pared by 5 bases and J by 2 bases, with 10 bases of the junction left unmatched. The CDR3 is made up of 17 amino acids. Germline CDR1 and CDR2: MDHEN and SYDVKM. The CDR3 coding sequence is TGTGCCAGCAGTCACGGGACAGGGATCCATGCCTACAATGAGCAGTTCTTC. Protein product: CASSHGTGIHAYNEQFF.

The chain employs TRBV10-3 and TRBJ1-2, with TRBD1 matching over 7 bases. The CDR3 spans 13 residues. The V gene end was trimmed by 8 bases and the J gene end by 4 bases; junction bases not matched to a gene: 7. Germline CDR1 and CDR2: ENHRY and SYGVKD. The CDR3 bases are TGTGCCATCTTAACCGGGACAGTCTATGGCTACACCTTC. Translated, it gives CAILTGTVYGYTF.

CDR3 residues: CASTPRFNQPQHF. CDR3 in DNA: TGTGCCAGCACCCCTAGGTTCAATCAGCCCCAGCATTTT. The J gene is TRBJ1-5, the V gene TRBV28; D is ambiguous. V was trimmed by 7 bases and J by 3 bases, leaving 10 bases between them. The germline CDR1 and CDR2 sequences are MDHEN and SYDVKM. This CDR3 is 13 amino acids long.

The CDR3 region has the DNA TGTGCCAGCGTGCTAATGAGGGGAAACACCATATATTTT. Translating gives CASVLMRGNTIYF. The chain recombines TRBV7-2 with TRBJ1-3; D ambiguous. The V gene's germline CDR1 is SGHTA and CDR2 FQGNSA. V lost 8 bases to trimming and J lost 4 bases, with 12 bases between them. The CDR3 is 13 residues long.

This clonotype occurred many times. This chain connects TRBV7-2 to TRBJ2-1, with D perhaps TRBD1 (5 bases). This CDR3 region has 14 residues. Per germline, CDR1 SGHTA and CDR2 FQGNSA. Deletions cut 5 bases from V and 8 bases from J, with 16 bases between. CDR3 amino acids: CASSPRAMSYEQFF. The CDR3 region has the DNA TGTGCCAGCAGCCCCAGGGCTATGTCGTATGAGCAGTTCTTC.

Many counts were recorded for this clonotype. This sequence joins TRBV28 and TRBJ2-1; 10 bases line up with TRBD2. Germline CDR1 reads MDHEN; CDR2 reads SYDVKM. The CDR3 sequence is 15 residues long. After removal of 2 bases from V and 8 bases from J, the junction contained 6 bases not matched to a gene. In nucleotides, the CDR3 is TGTGCCAGCAGTTTAACGACTAGCGGGTCCGATGAGCAGTTCTTC. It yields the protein CASSLTTSGSDEQFF.

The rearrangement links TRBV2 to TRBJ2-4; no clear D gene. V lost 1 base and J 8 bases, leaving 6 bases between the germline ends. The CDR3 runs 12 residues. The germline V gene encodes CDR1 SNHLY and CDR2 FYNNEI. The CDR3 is CASSEGKDIQYF. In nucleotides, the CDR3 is TGTGCCAGCAGTGAAGGGAAGGACATTCAGTACTTC. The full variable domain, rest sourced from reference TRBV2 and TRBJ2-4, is EPEVTQTPSHQVTQMGQEVILRCVPISNHLYFYWYRQILGQKVEFLVSFYNNEISEKSEIFDDQFSVERPDGSNFTLKIRSTKLEDSAMYFCASSEGKDIQYFGAGTRLSVL.

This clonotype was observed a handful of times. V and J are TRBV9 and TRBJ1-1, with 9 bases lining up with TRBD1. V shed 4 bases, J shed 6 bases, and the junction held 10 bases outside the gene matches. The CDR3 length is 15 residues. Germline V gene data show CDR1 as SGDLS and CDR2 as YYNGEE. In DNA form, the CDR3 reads TGTGCCAGCAGCCCCGGGACAGGGACTTTTGCTGAAGCTTTCTTT. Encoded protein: CASSPGTGTFAEAFF.

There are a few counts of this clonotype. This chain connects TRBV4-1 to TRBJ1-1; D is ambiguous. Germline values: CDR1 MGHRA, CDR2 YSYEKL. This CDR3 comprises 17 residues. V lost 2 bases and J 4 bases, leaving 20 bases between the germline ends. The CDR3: CASSQNPSMGPGTEAFF. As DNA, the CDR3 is TGCGCCAGCAGCCAAAATCCCTCCATGGGTCCCGGCACTGAAGCTTTCTTT.

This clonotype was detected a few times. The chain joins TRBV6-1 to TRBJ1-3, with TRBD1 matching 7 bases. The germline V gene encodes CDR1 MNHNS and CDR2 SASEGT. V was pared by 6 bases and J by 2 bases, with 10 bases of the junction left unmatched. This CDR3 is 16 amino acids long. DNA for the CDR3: TGTGCCAGCAGGCCTCAGGGGACAGTCGCTGGAAACACCATATATTTT. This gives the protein CASRPQGTVAGNTIYF.

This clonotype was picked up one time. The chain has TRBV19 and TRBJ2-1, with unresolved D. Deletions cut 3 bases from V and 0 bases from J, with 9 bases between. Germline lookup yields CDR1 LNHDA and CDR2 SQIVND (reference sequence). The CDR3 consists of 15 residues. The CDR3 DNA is TGTGCCAGTAGTATTCTGGAGAGCTCCTACAATGAGCAGTTCTTC. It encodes CASSILESSYNEQFF.

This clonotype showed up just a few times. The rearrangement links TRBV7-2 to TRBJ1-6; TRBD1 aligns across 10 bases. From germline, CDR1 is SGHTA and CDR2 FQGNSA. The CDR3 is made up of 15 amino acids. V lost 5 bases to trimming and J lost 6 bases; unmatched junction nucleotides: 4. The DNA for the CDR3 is TGTGCCAGCAGCCACGGGACAGGGGTTAATTCACCCCTCCACTTT. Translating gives CASSHGTGVNSPLHF.

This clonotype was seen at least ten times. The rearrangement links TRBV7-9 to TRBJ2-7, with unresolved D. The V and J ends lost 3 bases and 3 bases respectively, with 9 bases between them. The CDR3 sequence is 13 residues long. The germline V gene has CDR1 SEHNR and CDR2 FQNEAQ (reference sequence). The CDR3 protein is CASSFQSFYEQYF. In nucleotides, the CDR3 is TGTGCCAGCAGCTTTCAATCTTTCTACGAGCAGTACTTC.

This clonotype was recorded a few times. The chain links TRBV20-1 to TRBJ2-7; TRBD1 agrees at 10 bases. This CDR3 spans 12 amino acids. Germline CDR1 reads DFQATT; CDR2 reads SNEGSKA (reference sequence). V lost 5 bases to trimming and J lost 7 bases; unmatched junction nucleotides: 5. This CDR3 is CSAPGQGPEQYF. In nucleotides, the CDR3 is TGCAGTGCTCCGGGACAGGGGCCGGAGCAGTACTTC.

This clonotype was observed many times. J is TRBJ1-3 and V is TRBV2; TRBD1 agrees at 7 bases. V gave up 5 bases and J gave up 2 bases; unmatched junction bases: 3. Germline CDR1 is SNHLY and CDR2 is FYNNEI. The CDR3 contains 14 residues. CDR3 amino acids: CASSQGTAGNTIYF. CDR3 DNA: TGTGCCAGCAGTCAAGGGACAGCTGGAAACACCATATATTTT.

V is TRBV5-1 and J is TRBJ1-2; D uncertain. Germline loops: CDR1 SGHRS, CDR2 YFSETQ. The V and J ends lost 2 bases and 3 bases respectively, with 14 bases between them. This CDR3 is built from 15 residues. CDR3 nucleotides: TGCGCCAGCAGCTTTGCAGGTCCCCCTGACTATGGCTACACCTTC. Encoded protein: CASSFAGPPDYGYTF.

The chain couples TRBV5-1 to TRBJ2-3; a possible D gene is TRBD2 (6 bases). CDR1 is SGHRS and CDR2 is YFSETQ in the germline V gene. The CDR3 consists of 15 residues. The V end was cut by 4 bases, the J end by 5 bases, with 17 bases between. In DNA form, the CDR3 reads TGCGCCAGCAGCACCAGCGGGCCTGGCGGAGATACGCAGTATTTT. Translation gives CASSTSGPGGDTQYF.

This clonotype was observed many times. The CDR3 nucleotides read TGTGCCAGCAGCCGAGACAGGGGGGCAGCTTTCTTT. This codes for CASSRDRGAAFF. V usage is TRBV12-3 or TRBV12-4 and J usage is TRBJ1-1; 9 nucleotides align to TRBD1. The V gene end was trimmed by 6 bases and the J gene end by 10 bases; junction bases not matched to a gene: 6. CDR3 length: 12 residues.

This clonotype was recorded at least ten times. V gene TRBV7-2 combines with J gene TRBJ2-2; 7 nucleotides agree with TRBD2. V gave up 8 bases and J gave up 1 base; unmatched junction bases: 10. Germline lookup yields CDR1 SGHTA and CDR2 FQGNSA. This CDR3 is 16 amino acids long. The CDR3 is CASRTTGTKNTGELFF. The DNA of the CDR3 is TGTGCCAGCCGCACGACCGGGACTAAGAACACCGGGGAGCTGTTTTTT.

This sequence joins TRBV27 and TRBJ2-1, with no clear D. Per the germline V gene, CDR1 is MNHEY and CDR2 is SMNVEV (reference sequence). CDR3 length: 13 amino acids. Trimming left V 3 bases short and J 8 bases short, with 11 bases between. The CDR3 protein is CASSLFPGDEQFF. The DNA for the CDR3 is TGTGCCAGCAGTTTGTTTCCAGGTGATGAGCAGTTCTTC.

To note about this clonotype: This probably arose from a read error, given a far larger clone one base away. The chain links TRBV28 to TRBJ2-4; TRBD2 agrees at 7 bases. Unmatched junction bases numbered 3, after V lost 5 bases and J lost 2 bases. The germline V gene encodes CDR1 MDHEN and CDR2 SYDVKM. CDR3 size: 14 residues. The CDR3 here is CASSPGLTKNIQYF. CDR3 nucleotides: TGTGCCAGCAGTCCGGGACTAACCAAAAACATTCAGTACTTC.

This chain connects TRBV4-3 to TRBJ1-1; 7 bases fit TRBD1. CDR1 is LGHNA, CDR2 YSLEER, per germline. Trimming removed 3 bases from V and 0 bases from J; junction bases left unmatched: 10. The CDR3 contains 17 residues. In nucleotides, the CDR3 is TGCGCCAGCAGCCATTCTCCCGAGGGGGCCCTGAACACTGAAGCTTTCTTT. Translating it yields CASSHSPEGALNTEAFF.

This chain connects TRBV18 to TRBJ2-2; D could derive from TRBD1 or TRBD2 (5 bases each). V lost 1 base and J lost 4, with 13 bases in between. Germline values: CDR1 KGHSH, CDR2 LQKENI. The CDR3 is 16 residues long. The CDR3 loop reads CASSPLSGRGTGELFF. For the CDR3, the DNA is TGTGCCAGCTCACCACTGTCGGGAAGGGGCACCGGGGAGCTGTTTTTT. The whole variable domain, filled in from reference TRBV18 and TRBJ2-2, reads NAGVMQNPRHLVRRRGQEARLRCSPMKGHSHVYWYRQLPEEGLKFMVYLQKENIIDESGMPKERFSAEFPKEGPSILRIQQVVRGDSAAYFCASSPLSGRGTGELFFGEGSRLTVL.

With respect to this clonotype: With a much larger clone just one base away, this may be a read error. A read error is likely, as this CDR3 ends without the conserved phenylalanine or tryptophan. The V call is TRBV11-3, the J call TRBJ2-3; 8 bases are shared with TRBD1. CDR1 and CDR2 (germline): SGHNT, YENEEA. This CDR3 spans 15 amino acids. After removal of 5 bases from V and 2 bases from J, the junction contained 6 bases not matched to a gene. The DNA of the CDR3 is TGTGCCAGCAGCCCACAGGGGGACTTCACAGATACGCAGTATTTG. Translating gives CASSPQGDFTDTQYL.

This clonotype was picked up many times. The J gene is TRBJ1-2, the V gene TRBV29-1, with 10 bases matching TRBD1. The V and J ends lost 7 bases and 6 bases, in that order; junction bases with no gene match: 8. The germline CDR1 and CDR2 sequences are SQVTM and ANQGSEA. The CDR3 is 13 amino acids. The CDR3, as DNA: TGCAGCGCTACCGCGGACAGGGGGAATGGCTACACCTTC. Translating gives CSATADRGNGYTF.

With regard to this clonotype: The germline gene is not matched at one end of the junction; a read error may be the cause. DNA for the CDR3: TGTGCCAGTAGTATCCGGGACGGCCTACATAACTCACCCCTCCACTTT. Translated, it gives CASSIRDGLHNSPLHF. The J gene is TRBJ1-6, the V gene TRBV19; D might be TRBD1 (5 bases). This CDR3 is 16 amino acids long. The germline gives CDR1 LNHDA, CDR2 SQIVND (reference sequence).

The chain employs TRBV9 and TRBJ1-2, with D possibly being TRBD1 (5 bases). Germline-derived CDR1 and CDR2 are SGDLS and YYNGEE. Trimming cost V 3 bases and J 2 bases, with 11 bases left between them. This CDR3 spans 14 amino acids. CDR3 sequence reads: CASSARGINYGYTF. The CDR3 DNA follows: TGTGCCAGCAGCGCCCGGGGGATCAACTATGGCTACACCTTC.

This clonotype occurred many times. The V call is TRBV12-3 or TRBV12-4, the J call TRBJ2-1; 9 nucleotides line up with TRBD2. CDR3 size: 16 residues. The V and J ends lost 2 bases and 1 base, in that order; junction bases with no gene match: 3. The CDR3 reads CASSLRLAGSYNEQFF. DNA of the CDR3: TGTGCCAGCAGTTTACGGCTAGCGGGATCCTACAATGAGCAGTTCTTC.

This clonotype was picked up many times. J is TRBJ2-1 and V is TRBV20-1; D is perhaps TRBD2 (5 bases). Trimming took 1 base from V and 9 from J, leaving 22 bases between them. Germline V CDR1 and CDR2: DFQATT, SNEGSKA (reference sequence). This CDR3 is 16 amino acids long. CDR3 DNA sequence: TGCAGTGCTAGAGCCCCCAAGGACTCCGGATTTCTTGAGCAGTTCTTC. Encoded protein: CSARAPKDSGFLEQFF.